One sample yielded the 30 T cell receptor beta chains listed below, sequenced in a study of T cells after yellow fever vaccination. TCRdb independently ran MiXCR on the 5' RACE reads; one entry per CDR3 protein. The table has about 160,000 distinct CDR3 sequences, approximately 6.8% seen once. The sequences come from CD4+ T cells sorted from PBMCs, collected 5 days after the first yellow fever vaccination. Receptor source: a young man who received the YFV17D yellow fever vaccine.

The chain links TRBV20-1 to TRBJ2-7; D unclear. V gave up 6 bases and J gave up 1 base, with 19 bases separating them. This CDR3 has 15 amino acids. The V gene's germline CDR1 is DFQATT and CDR2 SNEGSKA (reference sequence). The CDR3 sequence is CSAPDALVGSYEQYF. The CDR3 coding sequence is TGCAGTGCACCCGACGCCCTGGTGGGGTCCTACGAGCAGTACTTC.

This clonotype showed up many times. The chain is built from TRBV5-1 and TRBJ2-7, with unresolved D. V was trimmed by 6 bases and J by 7 bases, leaving 8 bases between them. Germline V CDR1 and CDR2: SGHRS, YFSETQ. The CDR3 runs to 10 residues. The chain's CDR3 is CASTLREQYV. In DNA form, the CDR3 reads TGCGCCAGCACCCTACGAGAGCAGTACGTC.

This clonotype occurred many times. The rearrangement joins TRBV18 to TRBJ1-3; D is perhaps TRBD1 (5 bases). The CDR3 loop spans 18 amino acids. V shed 6 bases and J shed 4 bases, with 25 bases lying between them. Per the germline V gene, CDR1 is KGHSH and CDR2 is LQKENI. The DNA of the CDR3 is TGTGCCAGCTCGCCCCGAACAACAGGAGCAGTTATGGGAAACACCATATATTTT. It specifies CASSPRTTGAVMGNTIYF.

J is TRBJ2-7 and V is TRBV14, with no clear D. V shed 1 base and J shed 2 bases, with 15 bases lying between them. The CDR3 runs 16 residues. CDR1 and CDR2 (germline): SGHDN, FVKESK. CDR3 sequence reads: CASSQGGGPPPYEQYF. The CDR3 nucleotides read TGTGCCAGCAGCCAAGGTGGTGGCCCTCCCCCCTACGAGCAGTACTTC.

V is TRBV5-1 and J is TRBJ1-1; perhaps TRBD1 as D (5 bases). Trimming stripped 4 bases from V and 7 bases from J, with 14 bases between. Germline V gene data show CDR1 as SGHRS and CDR2 as YFSETQ. The CDR3 has 13 residues. The CDR3 here is CASSENGGIEAFF. The CDR3 bases are TGCGCCAGCAGCGAAAATGGGGGTATTGAAGCTTTCTTT.

This clonotype was picked up many times. This chain links TRBV7-2 with TRBJ2-5; D is ambiguous. This CDR3 has 15 residues. Germline V gives CDR1 SGHTA, CDR2 FQGNSA. The germline V and J ends were trimmed by 3 bases and 5 bases, with 16 bases remaining between them. CDR3 nucleotides: TGTGCCAGCAGCTTTCAGTTTAGGGATCGGGAGACCCAGTACTTC. It is translated as CASSFQFRDRETQYF.

The chain carries TRBV5-1 and TRBJ2-3; 9 nucleotides line up with TRBD1. V lost 0 bases and J lost 5; bases outside the gene matches: 7. This CDR3 contains 16 residues. CDR1 and CDR2 (germline): SGHRS, YFSETQ. In DNA form, the CDR3 reads TGCGCCAGCAGCTTGGCCGGGACGGGACAGGGAGATACGCAGTATTTT. Translated, it gives CASSLAGTGQGDTQYF.

This clonotype was counted many times. CDR3 loop: CSARQASGGWDEQFF. CDR3 DNA: TGCAGTGCTAGACAAGCTAGCGGGGGTTGGGATGAGCAGTTCTTC. This chain connects TRBV20-1 to TRBJ2-1, with 10 positions matching TRBD2. V was clipped by 2 bases and J by 8 bases; unmatched bases: 9. The CDR3 has 15 residues. The germline CDR1 and CDR2 sequences are DFQATT and SNEGSKA (reference sequence).

This clonotype appeared a few times. This chain joins TRBV6-1 and TRBJ2-1; 7 bases map to TRBD1. The CDR3 length is 15 residues. The germline V gene encodes CDR1 MNHNS and CDR2 SASEGT. Trimming removed 6 bases from V and 6 bases from J; junction bases left unmatched: 11. The CDR3 sequence is CASRIRQGPSNEQFF. The CDR3 nucleotides read TGTGCCAGCAGGATAAGACAGGGACCTTCCAATGAGCAGTTCTTC.

The rearrangement links TRBV9 to TRBJ2-3; 8 bases are a match to TRBD1. Germline V CDR1 and CDR2: SGDLS, YYNGEE. The J segment lost 1 base and the V segment lost 4 bases, leaving 2 bases of the junction unmatched. CDR3 length: 14 amino acids. CDR3 residues: CASSPDRGTDTQYF. The CDR3 region has the DNA TGTGCCAGCAGCCCGGACAGGGGCACAGATACGCAGTATTTT.

Ten or more counts support this clonotype. The chain employs TRBV4-3 and TRBJ2-6; 7 bases align to TRBD2. CDR1 and CDR2 from the germline V gene are LGHNA and YSLEER. V lost 1 base and J lost 2; bases outside the gene matches: 5. The CDR3 sequence is 17 residues long. The CDR3 loop is CASSQGSAGAGANVLTF. The CDR3 nucleotides read TGCGCCAGCAGCCAAGGGTCTGCGGGGGCTGGGGCCAACGTCCTGACTTTC.

This clonotype has at least ten counts. V gene TRBV5-1 combines with J gene TRBJ1-6; maybe TRBD1 (6 bases). Trimming removed 1 base at V and 10 bases at J, with 18 bases between. CDR3 length: 16 amino acids. The germline V gene has CDR1 SGHRS and CDR2 YFSETQ. This chain's CDR3 is CASSLRAQGYESPLHF. The CDR3 region has the DNA TGCGCCAGCAGCTTGAGAGCACAGGGCTACGAGTCACCCCTCCACTTT.

This clonotype has at least ten counts. The genes are TRBV9 and TRBJ1-1; 7 nucleotides agree with TRBD1. V lost 3 bases to trimming and J lost 1 base; unmatched junction nucleotides: 6. This CDR3 spans 15 amino acids. Germline V gene data show CDR1 as SGDLS and CDR2 as YYNGEE. CDR3: CASSARQGSNTEAFF. As DNA, the CDR3 is TGTGCCAGCAGCGCAAGACAGGGCTCGAACACTGAAGCTTTCTTT.

The V gene is TRBV7-9, the J gene TRBJ2-5; 8 bases align to TRBD1. The V gene end was trimmed by 4 bases and the J gene end by 1 base; junction bases not matched to a gene: 5. Germline V gene data show CDR1 as SEHNR and CDR2 as FQNEAQ (reference sequence). This CDR3 contains 15 residues. CDR3 in DNA: TGTGCCAGCAGCTACTCCGGGACAGGCCAAGAGACCCAGTACTTC. Its protein product is CASSYSGTGQETQYF.

The table lists this clonotype with many counts. The rearrangement uses TRBV20-1 and TRBJ1-4; a weak D match, TRBD1 (5 bases). The germline V gene encodes CDR1 DFQATT and CDR2 SNEGSKA (reference sequence). The V end lost 2 bases, the J end lost 8 bases, and 15 bases lay between the germline ends. The CDR3 is made up of 14 amino acids. This CDR3 reads CSARQGASGEKLFF. The CDR3 nucleotides are TGCAGTGCTAGACAAGGAGCCTCAGGGGAAAAACTGTTTTTT.

This clonotype was seen at least ten times. This chain connects TRBV6-5 to TRBJ2-1; 8 bases map to TRBD1. The trim removed 2 bases at V and 7 bases at J, leaving 7 bases unmatched. The CDR3 loop spans 15 amino acids. CDR1 is MNHEY and CDR2 is SVGAGI in the germline V gene. The CDR3 sequence is CASSYAWTGTNEQFF. Written as DNA, the CDR3 is TGTGCCAGCAGTTACGCTTGGACAGGGACTAATGAGCAGTTCTTC.

Comment on this clonotype: One base away lies a much larger clone, so this may be a sequencing read error. The CDR3 protein is CASSPGHDRLYF. In DNA, the CDR3 is TGTGCCAGCAGCCCAGGACATGACAGGCTGTACTTC. The gene calls are TRBV7-3 and TRBJ2-4; tentatively, D is TRBD1 (6 bases). The CDR3 totals 12 residues. Trimming shortened V by 5 bases and J by 15 bases, and 17 bases separated the two germline ends. The germline V gene encodes CDR1 SGHTA and CDR2 FQGTGA.

There are many counts of this clonotype. V is TRBV7-9 and J is TRBJ1-2; D call uncertain. CDR1 is SEHNR and CDR2 is FQNEAQ in the germline V gene (reference sequence). V gave up 5 bases and J gave up 8 bases, with 15 bases separating them. The CDR3 runs 13 residues. The CDR3 is CASSQAEGRGYTF. The CDR3 coding sequence is TGTGCCAGCAGCCAAGCGGAGGGAAGGGGCTACACCTTC.

This clonotype occurred many times. The gene calls are TRBV5-1 and TRBJ2-7, with D perhaps TRBD1 or TRBD2 (5 bases each). The germline gives CDR1 SGHRS, CDR2 YFSETQ. The CDR3 spans 15 residues. V was trimmed by 0 bases and J by 6 bases, leaving 16 bases between them. In DNA form, the CDR3 reads TGCGCCAGCAGCTTGGGACTGGGGACGAGTGCCGAGCAGTACTTC. Translation gives CASSLGLGTSAEQYF.

This clonotype was counted ten times or more. The chain is built from TRBV19 and TRBJ1-2; D unclear. Deletions cut 1 base from V and 10 bases from J, with 7 bases between. Germline V gene data show CDR1 as LNHDA and CDR2 as SQIVND (reference sequence). The CDR3 spans 11 residues. DNA of the CDR3: TGTGCCAGTAGTATAGGGGAGGCCTACACCTTC. This encodes CASSIGEAYTF.

This chain uses TRBV6-1 with TRBJ1-2; no clear D. The CDR3 covers 11 residues. CDR1 MNHNS and CDR2 SASEGT come from the germline V gene. V lost 4 bases and J lost 4, with 4 bases in between. Here the CDR3 reads CASSGGYGYTF. Here the CDR3 DNA reads TGTGCCAGCAGTGGGGGCTATGGCTACACCTTC.

The J gene is TRBJ1-3, the V gene TRBV4-3; 7 bases map to TRBD1. This CDR3 contains 16 residues. The V gene's germline CDR1 is LGHNA and CDR2 YSLEER. V lost 4 bases and J lost 1; bases outside the gene matches: 7. CDR3 coding DNA: TGCGCCAGCAGCCGGGCAGGGGGAAATTCTGGAAACACCATATATTTT. Amino acid sequence: CASSRAGGNSGNTIYF.

Details on this clonotype: The junction departs from the called germline gene at one end, perhaps through a read error. The rearrangement links TRBV7-7 to TRBJ2-2; no firm D call. The CDR3 loop spans 13 amino acids. Germline V gene sequence: CDR1 SSHAT, CDR2 FNYEAQ (reference sequence). CDR3 sequence: CASSASWTGELFF. The CDR3 DNA reads TGTGCTAGCAGCGCCTCGTGGACCGGGGAGCTGTTTTTT.

This clonotype was seen repeatedly, ten times or more. V and J are TRBV4-1 and TRBJ2-2; 11 nucleotides line up with TRBD1. Germline CDR1 and CDR2: MGHRA and YSYEKL. The CDR3 has 14 residues. The ends lost 10 bases at V and 6 bases at J; junction bases unmatched: 7. CDR3 protein: CATRRTGGSGELFF. In nucleotides, the CDR3 is TGCGCCACACGGCGGACAGGGGGCTCCGGGGAGCTGTTTTTT.

A few counts support this clonotype. The V and J genes are TRBV19 and TRBJ2-6; D remains unclear. The CDR3 is made up of 15 amino acids. Looked up from germline, CDR1 is LNHDA and CDR2 is SQIVND (reference sequence). V lost 1 base and J lost 0, with 4 bases in between. CDR3 bases: TGTGCCAGTAGTATAGGTCCCTCTGGGGCCAACGTCCTGACTTTC. Protein: CASSIGPSGANVLTF.

About this clonotype: With a much larger clone just one base away, this may be a read error. The V gene is TRBV18, the J gene TRBJ1-2; TRBD1 might be the D (5 bases). The CDR3 has 14 residues. Trimming took 6 bases from V and 6 from J, leaving 17 bases between them. CDR1 and CDR2 from the germline V gene are KGHSH and LQKENI. Here the CDR3 reads CASSIGRDYNGYTF. CDR3 nucleotides: TGTGCCAGCTCCATAGGACGGGACTATAATGGCTACACCTTC.

This clonotype has ten or more counts. J is TRBJ2-2 and V is TRBV5-1, with TRBD1 matching over 7 bases. Looked up from germline, CDR1 is SGHRS and CDR2 is YFSETQ. J was trimmed by 4 bases and V by 3 bases; bases with no gene match: 3. The CDR3 totals 14 residues. CDR3 bases: TGCGCCAGCAGCTCGCAGGGGGTCACCGGGGAGCTGTTTTTT. It yields the protein CASSSQGVTGELFF.

This clonotype was observed a handful of times. V gene TRBV19 combines with J gene TRBJ1-5; 8 bases agree with TRBD1. V lost 5 bases, J lost 7 bases, and 7 bases stayed unmatched. Germline CDR1 and CDR2: LNHDA and SQIVND (reference sequence). This CDR3 has 14 residues. CDR3 residues: CASSQGTGGQPQHF. For the CDR3, the DNA is TGTGCCAGTAGTCAGGGGACAGGAGGACAGCCCCAGCATTTT.

This clonotype was found many times. The V and J genes are TRBV5-1 and TRBJ1-6, with 7 bases fitting TRBD1. This CDR3 contains 15 residues. Germline V lookup: CDR1 SGHRS, CDR2 YFSETQ. Trimming cost V 4 bases and J 9 bases; bases outside gene matches: 10. The chain's CDR3 is CASSNSPGQSSPLHF. In DNA, the CDR3 is TGCGCCAGCAGCAATTCGCCGGGACAGTCTTCACCCCTCCACTTT.

This clonotype has at least ten counts. The V call is TRBV11-2, the J call TRBJ2-1; 8 nucleotides match TRBD2. The CDR3 runs to 15 residues. V shed 8 bases and J 7 bases; nucleotides not matched to a gene: 13. Germline values: CDR1 SGHAT, CDR2 FQNNGV. CDR3 nucleotides: TGTGCCAGCGCTTCCCCCGAGCGGGGGCTTAATGAGCAGTTCTTC. As protein: CASASPERGLNEQFF.